The next 25 T cell receptor beta chains were all read from a single sample in a study of blood T cell repertoires in COVID-19 (dated by TCRdb to 2020 to 2021). The library came from the immunoSEQ multiplex PCR assay. Sourced from immuneACCESS, this table was stored by TCRdb with only in-frame sequences that have V and J called. A share of the clones is absent; for the studies checked, an unresolved V gene accounts for under half, and the remainder has no known explanation. The sample profile shows about 220,000 clones; around 85% of them were found once. The ten biggest clones cover about 2.9% of the sample. Sequencing used peripheral blood. The origin of the receptors is a woman in her 30s who had recovered from COVID-19.

The gene calls are TRBV6-5 and TRBJ2-2; 7 positions agree with TRBD1. This CDR3 region has 14 residues. Trimming removed 6 bases from V and 7 bases from J; junction bases left unmatched: 8. Germline V lookup: CDR1 MNHEY, CDR2 SVGAGI. Here the CDR3 reads CASSLDRVDGELFF. The CDR3 region has the DNA TGTGCCAGCAGCCTTGACAGGGTGGACGGGGAGCTGTTTTTT.

This sequence joins TRBV9 and TRBJ2-1; D is unresolved. The CDR3 covers 13 residues. V lost 2 bases and J 5 bases, leaving 8 bases between the germline ends. The germline CDR1 and CDR2 sequences are SGDLS and YYNGEE. The CDR3 sequence: CASSVSQDNEQFF. The CDR3 DNA sequence: TGTGCCAGCAGCGTCAGTCAAGACAATGAGCAGTTCTTC.

V usage is TRBV4-3 and J usage is TRBJ2-7; 9 nucleotides match TRBD2. CDR3 length: 14 amino acids. V gave up 4 bases and J gave up 6 bases; unmatched junction bases: 7. Germline CDR1 and CDR2: LGHNA and YSLEER. The CDR3 sequence is CASSRDRGGAEQYF. The CDR3 bases are TGCGCCAGCAGCCGTGACCGCGGGGGGGCCGAGCAGTACTTC.

This chain links TRBV6-5 with TRBJ1-4; tentatively, D is TRBD1 (6 bases). This CDR3 spans 15 amino acids. Trimming stripped 0 bases from V and 4 bases from J, with 9 bases between. CDR1 and CDR2 from the germline V gene are MNHEY and SVGAGI. Written as DNA, the CDR3 is TGTGCCAGCAGTTACTCGGCAGGGGTTAATGAAAAACTGTTTTTT. It is translated as CASSYSAGVNEKLFF.

The rearrangement links TRBV13 to TRBJ2-3, with 8 positions matching TRBD2. The CDR3 consists of 15 residues. V gave up 5 bases and J gave up 2 bases; unmatched junction bases: 6. Germline V CDR1 and CDR2: PRHDT, FYEKMQ (reference sequence). Written as DNA, the CDR3 is TGTGCCAGCAGCGGGGCGGGGGGTTACACAGATACGCAGTATTTT. Its protein is CASSGAGGYTDTQYF.

V gene TRBV4-1 combines with J gene TRBJ1-5; TRBD1 agrees at 9 bases. This CDR3 is built from 16 residues. The germline V gene has CDR1 MGHRA and CDR2 YSYEKL. J was trimmed by 6 bases and V by 0 bases; bases with no gene match: 6. CDR3 DNA sequence: TGCGCCAGCAGCCAAGATGTAAGGACAGGGGTTCAGCCCCAGCATTTT. Protein: CASSQDVRTGVQPQHF.

The chain's CDR3 is CASSEGHGGNQPQHF. DNA for the CDR3: TGTGCCAGCAGTGAAGGGCATGGCGGGAATCAGCCCCAGCATTTT. The genes are TRBV2 and TRBJ1-5; D not certain. Per germline, CDR1 SNHLY and CDR2 FYNNEI. CDR3 length: 15 amino acids. V was pared by 1 base and J by 4 bases, with 11 bases between.

The CDR3 coding sequence is TGTGCCAGCAGCTTAGGAACAGGGGCGAACACTGAAGCTTTCTTT. Protein: CASSLGTGANTEAFF. The V and J genes are TRBV7-6 and TRBJ1-1; 7 bases match TRBD1. Germline V gene data show CDR1 as SGHVS and CDR2 as FNYEAQ. The CDR3 is 15 amino acids. The V and J ends lost 1 base and 1 base, in that order; junction bases with no gene match: 3.

V gene TRBV6-5 combines with J gene TRBJ2-1, with TRBD2 matching over 10 bases. Germline V lookup: CDR1 MNHEY, CDR2 SVGAGI. This CDR3 has 15 residues. The J segment lost 6 bases and the V segment lost 6 bases, leaving 8 bases of the junction unmatched. The CDR3 protein is CASSFSGGTSNEQFF. In DNA form, the CDR3 reads TGTGCCAGCAGCTTTAGCGGGGGGACGTCCAATGAGCAGTTCTTC.

The genes are TRBV7-7 and TRBJ2-5; D ambiguous. Per germline, CDR1 SSHAT and CDR2 FNYEAQ (reference sequence). Trimming left V 6 bases short and J 2 bases short, with 16 bases between. The CDR3 is 15 residues long. The CDR3 coding sequence is TGTGCCAGCAGTTCTACCGTGGGCAGGCAAGAGACCCAGTACTTC. Protein: CASSSTVGRQETQYF.

This chain links TRBV6-5 with TRBJ1-1; 7 bases fit TRBD1. The CDR3 consists of 12 residues. Germline CDR1 reads MNHEY; CDR2 reads SVGAGI. With V trimmed by 6 bases and J by 9 bases, 7 bases remained unmatched. The DNA for the CDR3 is TGTGCCAGCAGACCGGCGGGACAGAAAGCTTTCTTT. Its protein is CASRPAGQKAFF.

This rearrangement joins TRBV9 to TRBJ2-6, with 7 bases lining up with TRBD2. This CDR3 has 18 residues. The trim removed 6 bases at V and 0 bases at J, leaving 12 bases unmatched. Germline values: CDR1 SGDLS, CDR2 YYNGEE. CDR3 sequence reads: CASTKGRGPLSGANVLTF. The CDR3 DNA reads TGTGCCAGCACCAAGGGGAGGGGACCCCTCTCTGGGGCCAACGTCCTGACTTTC.

V usage is TRBV20-1 and J usage is TRBJ2-7; D is perhaps TRBD1 (6 bases). Germline V lookup: CDR1 DFQATT, CDR2 SNEGSKA (reference sequence). V gave up 3 bases and J gave up 1 base, with 13 bases separating them. The CDR3 contains 14 residues. CDR3 residues: CSASRRTVSYEQYF. CDR3 bases: TGCAGTGCTAGTCGACGGACAGTTTCCTACGAGCAGTACTTC.

This sequence joins TRBV18 and TRBJ1-4; D call uncertain. The ends were cut back, 2 bases at V and 3 bases at J, with 7 bases in the middle. The CDR3 loop spans 14 amino acids. Germline V gives CDR1 KGHSH, CDR2 LQKENI. This chain's CDR3 is CASSPRESNEKLFF. For the CDR3, the DNA is TGTGCCAGCTCACCAAGGGAGTCTAATGAAAAACTGTTTTTT.

V and J are TRBV6-1 and TRBJ1-2, with D tentatively TRBD1 (6 bases). Germline V gene sequence: CDR1 MNHNS, CDR2 SASEGT. V shed 2 bases and J shed 4 bases, with 11 bases lying between them. The CDR3 runs to 14 residues. CDR3 nucleotide sequence: TGTGCCAGCAGTGAACTAACAGGGACCTATGGCTACACCTTC. This sequence encodes CASSELTGTYGYTF.

The chain recombines TRBV9 with TRBJ2-2; D perhaps matches TRBD1 (6 bases). The V gene's germline CDR1 is SGDLS and CDR2 YYNGEE. The CDR3 consists of 14 residues. V lost 0 bases and J lost 7, with 10 bases in between. The CDR3 is CASSVAGVSGELFF. The CDR3, as DNA: TGTGCCAGCAGCGTAGCAGGGGTTAGCGGGGAGCTGTTTTTT.

The V call is TRBV18, the J call TRBJ2-5; D may be TRBD2 (7 bases). The V end was cut by 1 base, the J end by 4 bases, with 16 bases between. The CDR3 has 16 residues. CDR1 is KGHSH and CDR2 is LQKENI in the germline V gene. CDR3 nucleotide sequence: TGTGCCAGCTCACCACTTCGCGGGGGCCCCAGAGAGACCCAGTACTTC. It yields the protein CASSPLRGGPRETQYF. The complete variable domain, with remaining parts taken from reference TRBV18 and TRBJ2-5, reads NAGVMQNPRHLVRRRGQEARLRCSPMKGHSHVYWYRQLPEEGLKFMVYLQKENIIDESGMPKERFSAEFPKEGPSILRIQQVVRGDSAAYFCASSPLRGGPRETQYFGPGTRLLVL.

This clone was recorded once. This chain joins TRBV9 and TRBJ1-2; 10 bases map to TRBD1. Germline CDR1 is SGDLS and CDR2 is YYNGEE. The CDR3 runs to 16 residues. V dropped 3 bases and J dropped 8; count of bases not matched to a gene: 13. This CDR3 reads CASSAGTGDLMGGYTF. The CDR3 nucleotides read TGTGCCAGCAGCGCAGGGACAGGGGATCTCATGGGCGGCTACACCTTC.

The chain joins TRBV18 to TRBJ2-1; D perhaps matches TRBD1 (5 bases). This CDR3 has 16 residues. Looked up from germline, CDR1 is KGHSH and CDR2 is LQKENI. The V end was cut by 2 bases, the J end by 1 base, with 12 bases between. Written as DNA, the CDR3 is TGTGCCAGCTCACCAGTTGTGTCAGGGTCCTACAATGAGCAGTTCTTC. Amino acids: CASSPVVSGSYNEQFF.

The V call is TRBV5-1, the J call TRBJ2-5; 8 bases line up with TRBD1. The V gene's germline CDR1 is SGHRS and CDR2 YFSETQ. Trimming at V came to 2 bases and at J to 1 base, leaving 4 bases not matched to a gene. CDR3 length equals 15 residues. The CDR3 protein is CASSLLTGGQETQYF. The CDR3 bases are TGCGCCAGCAGCTTACTTACAGGGGGCCAAGAGACCCAGTACTTC.

The chain combines TRBV7-3 with TRBJ2-1, with TRBD1 identical over 8 bases. This CDR3 contains 17 residues. The germline V gene encodes CDR1 SGHTA and CDR2 FQGTGA. V lost 0 bases and J lost 4; bases outside the gene matches: 8. This chain's CDR3 is CASSLTWSGGAYNEQFF. Here the CDR3 DNA reads TGTGCCAGCAGCTTAACGTGGTCAGGGGGCGCTTACAATGAGCAGTTCTTC.

The CDR3 sequence is CASSQGPSRGETQYF. The DNA for the CDR3 is TGTGCCAGCAGCCAAGGCCCCAGCAGGGGAGAGACCCAGTACTTC. The genes are TRBV3-1 (or the pseudogene TRBV3-2) and TRBJ2-5; weak D call: TRBD1 (6 bases). Trimming cost V 1 base and J 4 bases, with 13 bases left between them. Germline CDR1 reads LGHDT; CDR2 reads YNNKEL (reference sequence). CDR3 length: 15 residues.

CDR3 DNA: TGTGCCAGCAGCCCCGGACAGGCTGTTGGCTACTATGGCTACACCTTC. Amino acid sequence: CASSPGQAVGYYGYTF. The chain has TRBV6-2 or TRBV6-3 and TRBJ1-2, with TRBD1 identical over 7 bases. The CDR3 is 16 amino acids. CDR1 and CDR2 from the germline V gene are MNHEY and SVGEGT. V shed 6 bases, J shed 3 bases, and the junction held 13 bases outside the gene matches.

CDR3 nucleotide sequence: TGCGCCAGCAGCCCAGGAGGGGGACAGGGCTACAATGAGCAGTTCTTC. This codes for CASSPGGGQGYNEQFF. J is TRBJ2-1 and V is TRBV5-1; 9 positions agree with TRBD1. V was pared by 4 bases and J by 3 bases, with 8 bases of the junction left unmatched. This CDR3 region has 16 residues. Germline assignment: CDR1 SGHRS and CDR2 YFSETQ. Combining the CDR3 with reference TRBV5-1 and TRBJ2-1 gives the whole variable domain KAGVTQTPRYLIKTRGQQVTLSCSPISGHRSVSWYQQTPGQGLQFLFEYFSETQRNKGNFPGRFSGRQFSNSRSEMNVSTLELGDSALYLCASSPGGGQGYNEQFFGPGTRLTVL.

The chain carries TRBV5-1 and TRBJ2-7; 9 bases agree with TRBD1. The CDR3 consists of 15 residues. The germline V gene encodes CDR1 SGHRS and CDR2 YFSETQ. Losses at the gene ends were 1 base for V and 2 bases for J; bases not matched to a gene: 4. CDR3 nucleotides: TGCGCCAGCAGCTTGTGGACAGGGGTTCCCTACGAGCAGTACTTC. Translation gives CASSLWTGVPYEQYF.